Listed here are 3 T cell receptor beta chains from one sample, sequenced in a study of T cells in Graves' hyperthyroidism and ophthalmopathy. Template material for amplifying TCR beta CDR3 regions consisted of RNA transcripts. Researchers ran a first-round RT-PCR on the TCR CDR3 using the HTBI primer set. MiXCR, applied by TCRdb to the multiplex PCR reads, yields one record per CDR3 protein. The repertoire has 800,000 or so distinct CDR3 sequences, 38% of them found once; the top ten carry 8% to 9%. Source material: blood. These receptor sequences come from a man aged 18 to 29 with Graves' hyperthyroidism.

This clonotype occurred many times. The CDR3 DNA reads as TGTGCCAGCAAGGGGGGGGCGCATAGCAATCAGCCCCAGCATTTT. It yields the protein CASKGGAHSNQPQHF. The chain uses TRBV2 and TRBJ1-5; D is possibly TRBD1 (6 bases). V was shortened by 7 bases and J by 0 bases, with 13 bases between the two germline ends. This CDR3 has 15 residues. The germline CDR1 and CDR2 sequences are SNHLY and FYNNEI.

A note on this clonotype: Sequence at one end of the junction differs from germline and may be a read error. The rearrangement uses TRBV7-2 and TRBJ2-5; 9 bases map to TRBD2. CDR1 SGHTA and CDR2 FQGNSA come from the germline V gene. This CDR3 region has 15 residues. For the CDR3, the DNA is TGCGCCAGCAGCGGTGGGACTAGCTTCCAAGAGACCCAGTACTTC. Encoded protein: CASSGGTSFQETQYF.

This clonotype was seen many times. The chain employs TRBV20-1 and TRBJ2-7; maybe TRBD1 (5 bases). CDR3 length: 12 residues. Looked up from germline, CDR1 is DFQATT and CDR2 is SNEGSKA (reference sequence). The V end was cut by 3 bases, the J end by 6 bases, with 12 bases between. The CDR3, as DNA: TGCAGTGCTAGTAGTAGAAGGGGCGAGCAGTACTTC. Its translation: CSASSRRGEQYF.